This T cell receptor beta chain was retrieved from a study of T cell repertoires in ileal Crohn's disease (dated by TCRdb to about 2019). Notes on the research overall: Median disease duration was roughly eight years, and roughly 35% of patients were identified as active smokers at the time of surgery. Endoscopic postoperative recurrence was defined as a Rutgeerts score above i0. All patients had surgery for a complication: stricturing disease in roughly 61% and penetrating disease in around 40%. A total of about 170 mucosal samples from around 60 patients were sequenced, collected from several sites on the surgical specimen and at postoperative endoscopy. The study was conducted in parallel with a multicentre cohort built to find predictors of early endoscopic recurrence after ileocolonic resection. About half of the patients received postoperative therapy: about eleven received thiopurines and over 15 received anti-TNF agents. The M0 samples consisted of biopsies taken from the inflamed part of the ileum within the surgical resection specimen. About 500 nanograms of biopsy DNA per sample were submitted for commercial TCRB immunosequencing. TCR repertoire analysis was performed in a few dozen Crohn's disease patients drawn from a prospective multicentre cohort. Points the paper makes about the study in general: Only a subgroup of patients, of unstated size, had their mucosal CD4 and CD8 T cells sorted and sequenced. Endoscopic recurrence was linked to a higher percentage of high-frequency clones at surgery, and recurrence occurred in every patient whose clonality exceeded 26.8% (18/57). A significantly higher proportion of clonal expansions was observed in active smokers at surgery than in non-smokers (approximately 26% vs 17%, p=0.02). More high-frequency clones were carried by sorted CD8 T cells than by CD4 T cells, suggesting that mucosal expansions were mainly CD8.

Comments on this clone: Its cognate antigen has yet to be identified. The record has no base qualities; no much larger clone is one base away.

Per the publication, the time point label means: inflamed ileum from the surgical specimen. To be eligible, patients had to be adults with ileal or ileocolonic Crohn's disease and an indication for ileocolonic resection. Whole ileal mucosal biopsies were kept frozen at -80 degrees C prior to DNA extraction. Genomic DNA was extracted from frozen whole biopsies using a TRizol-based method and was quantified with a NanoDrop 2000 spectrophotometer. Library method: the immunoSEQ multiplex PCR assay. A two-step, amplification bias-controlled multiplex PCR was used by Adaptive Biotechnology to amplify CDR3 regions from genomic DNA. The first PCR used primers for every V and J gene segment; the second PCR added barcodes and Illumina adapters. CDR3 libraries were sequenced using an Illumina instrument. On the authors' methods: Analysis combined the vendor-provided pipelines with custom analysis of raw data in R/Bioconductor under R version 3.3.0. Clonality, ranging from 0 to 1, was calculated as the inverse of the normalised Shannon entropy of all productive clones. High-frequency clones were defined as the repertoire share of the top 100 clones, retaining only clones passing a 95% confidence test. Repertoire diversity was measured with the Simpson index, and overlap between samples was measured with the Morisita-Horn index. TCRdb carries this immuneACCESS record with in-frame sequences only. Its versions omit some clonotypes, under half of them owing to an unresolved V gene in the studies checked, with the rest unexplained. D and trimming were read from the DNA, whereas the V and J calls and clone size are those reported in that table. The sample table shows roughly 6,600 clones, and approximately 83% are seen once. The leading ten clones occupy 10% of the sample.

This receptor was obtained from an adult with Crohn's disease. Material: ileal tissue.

The nucleotide sequence is given as TGTGCCAGCAGTGGCCCCACGGATACGCAGTATTTT. It is translated as CASSGPTDTQYF. This receptor chain uses TRBV25-1 and TRBJ2-3; the D gene cannot be named for sure. From cysteine to phenylalanine, the CDR3 is 12 amino acids long. Only the CDR3 DNA stays, 36 bases, in frame from base 1. Cut back by 4 bases and 6 bases, the V and J ends lie 8 bases apart. CDR1 and CDR2 are drawn from the germline V gene: MGHDK, SYGVNS.